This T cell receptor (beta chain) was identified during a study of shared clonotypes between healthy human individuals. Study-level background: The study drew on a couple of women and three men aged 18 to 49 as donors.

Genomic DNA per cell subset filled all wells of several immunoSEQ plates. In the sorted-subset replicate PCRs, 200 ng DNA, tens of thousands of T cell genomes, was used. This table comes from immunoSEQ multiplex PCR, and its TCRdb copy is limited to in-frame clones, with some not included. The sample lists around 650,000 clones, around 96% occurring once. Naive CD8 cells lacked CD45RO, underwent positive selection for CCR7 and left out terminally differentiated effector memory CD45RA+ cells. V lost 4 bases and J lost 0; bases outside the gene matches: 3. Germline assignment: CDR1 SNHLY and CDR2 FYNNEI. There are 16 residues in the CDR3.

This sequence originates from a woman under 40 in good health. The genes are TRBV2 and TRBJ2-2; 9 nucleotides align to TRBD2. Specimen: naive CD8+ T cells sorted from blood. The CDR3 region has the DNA TGTGCCAGCAGTGGGAGCGGGAGGACGAACACCGGGGAGCTGTTTTTT. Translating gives CASSGSGRTNTGELFF. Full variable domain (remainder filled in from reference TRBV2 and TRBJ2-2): EPEVTQTPSHQVTQMGQEVILRCVPISNHLYFYWYRQILGQKVEFLVSFYNNEISEKSEIFDDQFSVERPDGSNFTLKIRSTKLEDSAMYFCASSGSGRTNTGELFFGEGSRLTVL.